The present entry profiles one T cell receptor (beta chain) with its context. Trimming at V came to 3 bases and at J to 0 bases, leaving 5 bases not matched to a gene. Per the germline V gene, CDR1 is SGHRS and CDR2 is YFSETQ. This CDR3 has 15 amino acids. Repertoires were generated with immunoSEQ multiplex PCR, while TCRdb's copy carries only in-frame clones and drops some. Among about 200,000 clones listed, around nine tenths were seen once. The entry originates in a study of blood T cell repertoires in COVID-19. The sample was peripheral blood. The clonotype comes from a man aged 18 to 30 with active or convalescent COVID-19. The J gene is TRBJ1-1, the V gene TRBV5-1; TRBD1 matches 7 bases. CDR3 nucleotide sequence: TGCGCCAGCAGCTCAGGGACAGTAGTGAACACTGAAGCTTTCTTT. Translated, it gives CASSSGTVVNTEAFF.